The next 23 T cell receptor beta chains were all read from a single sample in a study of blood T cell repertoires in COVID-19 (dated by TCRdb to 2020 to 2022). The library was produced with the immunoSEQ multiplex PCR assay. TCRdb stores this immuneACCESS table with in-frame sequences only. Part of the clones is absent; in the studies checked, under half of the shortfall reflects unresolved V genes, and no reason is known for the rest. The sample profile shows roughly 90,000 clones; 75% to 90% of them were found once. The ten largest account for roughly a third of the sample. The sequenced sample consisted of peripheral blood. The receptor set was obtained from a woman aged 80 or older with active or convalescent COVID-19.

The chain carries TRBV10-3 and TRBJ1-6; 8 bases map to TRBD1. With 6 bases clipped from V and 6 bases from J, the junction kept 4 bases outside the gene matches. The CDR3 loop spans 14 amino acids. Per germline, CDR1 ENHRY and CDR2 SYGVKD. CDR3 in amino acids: CAIRTDRGNSPLHF. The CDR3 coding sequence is TGTGCCATCAGGACTGACAGGGGTAATTCACCCCTCCACTTT.

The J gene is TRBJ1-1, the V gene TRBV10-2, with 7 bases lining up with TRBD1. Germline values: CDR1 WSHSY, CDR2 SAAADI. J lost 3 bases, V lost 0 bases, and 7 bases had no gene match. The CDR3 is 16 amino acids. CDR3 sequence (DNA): TGCGCCAGCAGTGAGTCGGTCGGGCAGGGGGACACTGAAGCTTTCTTT. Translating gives CASSESVGQGDTEAFF.

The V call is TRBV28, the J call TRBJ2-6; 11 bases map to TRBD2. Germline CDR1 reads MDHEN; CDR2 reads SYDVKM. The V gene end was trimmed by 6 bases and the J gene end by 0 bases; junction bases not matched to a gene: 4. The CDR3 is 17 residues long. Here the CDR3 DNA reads TGTGCCAGCAGCGTAGCGGGGGGGAGCTCTGGGGCCAACGTCCTGACTTTC. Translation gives CASSVAGGSSGANVLTF. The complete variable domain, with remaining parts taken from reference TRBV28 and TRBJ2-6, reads DVKVTQSSRYLVKRTGEKVFLECVQDMDHENMFWYRQDPGLGLRLIYFSYDVKMKEKGDIPEGYSVSREKKERFSLILESASTNQTSMYLCASSVAGGSSGANVLTFGAGSRLTVL.

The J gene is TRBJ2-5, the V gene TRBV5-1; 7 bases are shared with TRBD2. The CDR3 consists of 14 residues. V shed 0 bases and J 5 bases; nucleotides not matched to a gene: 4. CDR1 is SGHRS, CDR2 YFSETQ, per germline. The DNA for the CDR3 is TGCGCCAGCAGCTTGGTTATGCGGGGGGAGACCCAGTACTTC. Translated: CASSLVMRGETQYF.

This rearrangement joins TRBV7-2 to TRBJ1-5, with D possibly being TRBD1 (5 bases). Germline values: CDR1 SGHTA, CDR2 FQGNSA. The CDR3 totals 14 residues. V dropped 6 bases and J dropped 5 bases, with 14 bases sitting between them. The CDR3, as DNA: TGTGCCAGCAGGGTGGCTGCGGGGGATCAGCCCCAGCATTTT. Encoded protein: CASRVAAGDQPQHF.

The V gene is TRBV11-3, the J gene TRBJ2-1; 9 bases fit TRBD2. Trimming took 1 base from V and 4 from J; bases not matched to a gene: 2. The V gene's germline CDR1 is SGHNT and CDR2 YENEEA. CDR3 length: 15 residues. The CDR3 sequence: CASSLGLAGYNEQFF. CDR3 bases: TGTGCCAGCAGCTTAGGTCTAGCGGGGTACAATGAGCAGTTCTTC.

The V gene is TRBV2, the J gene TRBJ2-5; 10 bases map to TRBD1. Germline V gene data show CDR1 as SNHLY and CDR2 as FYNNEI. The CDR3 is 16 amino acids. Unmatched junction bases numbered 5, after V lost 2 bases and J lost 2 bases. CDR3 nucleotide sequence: TGTGCCAGCAGTGAACATTGGACAGGGGGACAAGAGACCCAGTACTTC. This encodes CASSEHWTGGQETQYF. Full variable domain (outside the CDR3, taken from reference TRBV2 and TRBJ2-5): EPEVTQTPSHQVTQMGQEVILRCVPISNHLYFYWYRQILGQKVEFLVSFYNNEISEKSEIFDDQFSVERPDGSNFTLKIRSTKLEDSAMYFCASSEHWTGGQETQYFGPGTRLLVL.

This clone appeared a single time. The CDR3 region has the DNA TGCGCCTCAAAAGCCGGTAGCGGCAGCACAGATACGCAGTATTTT. Amino acid sequence: CASKAGSGSTDTQYF. The chain employs TRBV5-1 and TRBJ2-3; D possibly corresponds to TRBD2 (6 bases). The germline V gene has CDR1 SGHRS and CDR2 YFSETQ. V was shortened by 10 bases and J by 0 bases, with 18 bases between the two germline ends. The CDR3 runs 15 residues.

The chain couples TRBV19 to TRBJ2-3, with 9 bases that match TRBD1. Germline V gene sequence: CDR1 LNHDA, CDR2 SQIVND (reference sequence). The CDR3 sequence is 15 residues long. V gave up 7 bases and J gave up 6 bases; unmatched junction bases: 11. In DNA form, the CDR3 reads TGTGCCAGTACTAAAGGGGGACAGGGTGTGGATACGCAGTATTTT. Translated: CASTKGGQGVDTQYF.

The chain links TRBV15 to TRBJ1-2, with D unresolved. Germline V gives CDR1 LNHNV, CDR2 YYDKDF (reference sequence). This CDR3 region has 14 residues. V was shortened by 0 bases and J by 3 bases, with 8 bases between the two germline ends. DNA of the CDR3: TGTGCCACCAGCAGAGATCCCACTGACTATGGCTACACCTTC. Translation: CATSRDPTDYGYTF.

The CDR3: CASSLASQGLAGVYEQYF. As DNA, the CDR3 is TGTGCCAGCAGCTTAGCGTCCCAGGGACTAGCGGGAGTTTACGAGCAGTACTTC. The chain employs TRBV7-8 and TRBJ2-7; 14 bases fit TRBD2. Looked up from germline, CDR1 is SGHVS and CDR2 is FQNEAQ. The CDR3 consists of 18 residues. V was pared by 0 bases and J by 4 bases, with 8 bases of the junction left unmatched.

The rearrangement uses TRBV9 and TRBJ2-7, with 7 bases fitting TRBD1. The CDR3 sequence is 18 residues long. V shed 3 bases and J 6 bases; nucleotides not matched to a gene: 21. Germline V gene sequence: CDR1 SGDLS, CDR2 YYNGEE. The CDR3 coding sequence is TGTGCCAGCAGCGGAGGTAGGGGGCCATCTCCCCATCGAGGCGAGCAGTACTTC. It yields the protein CASSGGRGPSPHRGEQYF.

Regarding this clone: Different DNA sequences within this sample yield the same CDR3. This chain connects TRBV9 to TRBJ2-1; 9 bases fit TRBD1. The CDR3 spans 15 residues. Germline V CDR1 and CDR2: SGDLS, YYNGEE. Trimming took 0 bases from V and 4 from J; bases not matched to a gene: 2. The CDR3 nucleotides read TGTGCCAGCAGCGTAGTGGGACAGGGATACAATGAGCAGTTCTTC. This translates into CASSVVGQGYNEQFF.

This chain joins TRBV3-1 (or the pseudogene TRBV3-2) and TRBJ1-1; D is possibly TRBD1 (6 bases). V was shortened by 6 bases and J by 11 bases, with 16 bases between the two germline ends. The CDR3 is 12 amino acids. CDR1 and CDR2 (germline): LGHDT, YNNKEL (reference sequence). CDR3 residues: CASRNPKGGAFF. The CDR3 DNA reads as TGTGCCAGCAGAAACCCGAAGGGGGGGGCTTTCTTT.

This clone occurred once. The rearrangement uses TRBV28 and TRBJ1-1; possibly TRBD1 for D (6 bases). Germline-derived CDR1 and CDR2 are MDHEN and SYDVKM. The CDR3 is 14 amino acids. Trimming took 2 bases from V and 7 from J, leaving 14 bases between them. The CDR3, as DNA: TGTGCCAGCAGTTTACCCCACAGGGCTGATGAAGCTTTCTTT. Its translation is CASSLPHRADEAFF.

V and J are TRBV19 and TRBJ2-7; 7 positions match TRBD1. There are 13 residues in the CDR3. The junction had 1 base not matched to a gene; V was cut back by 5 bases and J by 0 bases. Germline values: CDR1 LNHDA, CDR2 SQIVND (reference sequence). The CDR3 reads CASSWTGSYEQYF. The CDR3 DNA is TGTGCCAGTAGTTGGACAGGCTCCTACGAGCAGTACTTC. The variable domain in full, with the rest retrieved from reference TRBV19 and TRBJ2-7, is DGGITQSPKYLFRKEGQNVTLSCEQNLNHDAMYWYRQDPGQGLRLIYYSQIVNDFQKGDIAEGYSVSREKKESFPLTVTSAQKNPTAFYLCASSWTGSYEQYFGPGTRLTVT.

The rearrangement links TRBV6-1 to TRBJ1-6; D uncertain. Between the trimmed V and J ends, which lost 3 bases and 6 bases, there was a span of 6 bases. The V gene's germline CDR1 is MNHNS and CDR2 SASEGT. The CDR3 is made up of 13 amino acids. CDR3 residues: CASSEGVNSPLHF. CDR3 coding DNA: TGTGCCAGCAGTGAGGGAGTTAATTCACCCCTCCACTTT.

As DNA, the CDR3 is TGTGCCAGCAGGTCGGGACATTCCGGCTACACCTTC. This gives the protein CASRSGHSGYTF. The V gene is TRBV4-2, the J gene TRBJ1-2; possible D gene TRBD1, 6 bases. V was shortened by 6 bases and J by 8 bases, with 13 bases between the two germline ends. Germline assignment: CDR1 LGHNA and CDR2 YNFKEQ. The CDR3 covers 12 residues.

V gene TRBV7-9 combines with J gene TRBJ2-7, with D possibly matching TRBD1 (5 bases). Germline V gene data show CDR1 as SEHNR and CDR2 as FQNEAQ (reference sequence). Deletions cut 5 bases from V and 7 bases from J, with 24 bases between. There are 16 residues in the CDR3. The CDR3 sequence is CASSKTWGDGLGEQYF. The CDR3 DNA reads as TGTGCCAGCAGCAAAACGTGGGGCGACGGTCTTGGTGAGCAGTACTTC.

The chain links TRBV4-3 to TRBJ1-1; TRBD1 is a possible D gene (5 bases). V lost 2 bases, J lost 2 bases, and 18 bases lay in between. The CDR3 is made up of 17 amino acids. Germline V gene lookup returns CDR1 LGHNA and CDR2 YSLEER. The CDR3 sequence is CASSQLASKGINTEAFF. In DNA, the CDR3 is TGCGCCAGCAGCCAATTGGCGTCCAAGGGGATAAACACTGAAGCTTTCTTT.

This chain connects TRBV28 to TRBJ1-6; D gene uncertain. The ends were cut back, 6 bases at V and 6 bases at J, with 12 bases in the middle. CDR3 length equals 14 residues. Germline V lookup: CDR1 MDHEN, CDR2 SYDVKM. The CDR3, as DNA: TGTGCCAGCAGGGGTGGAGCGGTTAATTCACCCCTCCACTTT. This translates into CASRGGAVNSPLHF. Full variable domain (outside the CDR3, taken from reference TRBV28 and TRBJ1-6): DVKVTQSSRYLVKRTGEKVFLECVQDMDHENMFWYRQDPGLGLRLIYFSYDVKMKEKGDIPEGYSVSREKKERFSLILESASTNQTSMYLCASRGGAVNSPLHFGNGTRLTVT.

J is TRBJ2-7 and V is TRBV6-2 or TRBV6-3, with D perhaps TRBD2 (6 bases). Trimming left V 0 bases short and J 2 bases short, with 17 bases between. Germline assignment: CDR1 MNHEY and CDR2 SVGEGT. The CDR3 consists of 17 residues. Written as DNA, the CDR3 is TGTGCCAGCAGTTACTCGATATCCGGGGGTTTGACCTACGAGCAGTACTTC. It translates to CASSYSISGGLTYEQYF.

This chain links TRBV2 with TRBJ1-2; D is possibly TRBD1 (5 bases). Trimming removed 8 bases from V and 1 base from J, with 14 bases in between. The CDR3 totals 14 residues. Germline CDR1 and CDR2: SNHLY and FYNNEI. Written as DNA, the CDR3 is TGTGCCAGCGGGCGGGGACGGGGTAACTATGGCTACACCTTC. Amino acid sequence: CASGRGRGNYGYTF.